Below, 11 T cell receptor beta chains from the same sample are listed, as sequenced in a study of cytomegalovirus exposure and HLA in healthy donors. Sequencing used immunoSEQ multiplex PCR; TCRdb keeps in-frame clones, though not all of them. The table lists some 200,000 clones, around 86% of them singletons. Sequencing input: PBMCs. The receptors were gathered from a man aged 30-40 years in good health and CMV-seropositive.

The gene calls are TRBV5-6 and TRBJ1-5; possibly TRBD1 for D (6 bases). This CDR3 contains 14 residues. V was pared by 0 bases and J by 6 bases, with 10 bases between. The germline CDR1 and CDR2 sequences are SGHDT and YYEEEE. Here the CDR3 DNA reads TGTGCCAGCAGCTTGGGGGGGCTCGGTCAGCCCCAGCATTTT. It codes for CASSLGGLGQPQHF.

This chain uses TRBV6-5 with TRBJ1-1, with 8 bases that match TRBD1. This CDR3 has 13 amino acids. J lost 5 bases, V lost 6 bases, and 5 bases had no gene match. The germline CDR1 and CDR2 sequences are MNHEY and SVGAGI. This CDR3 is CASRSDRGTEAFF. The CDR3 bases are TGTGCCAGCAGATCCGACAGGGGTACTGAAGCTTTCTTT.

The chain couples TRBV5-1 to TRBJ2-7; D is ambiguous. Deletions cut 4 bases from V and 0 bases from J, with 11 bases between. The CDR3 is 14 amino acids. Germline CDR1 is SGHRS and CDR2 is YFSETQ. CDR3 sequence reads: CASSITASSYEQYF. The CDR3 nucleotides read TGCGCCAGCAGCATTACAGCGAGCTCCTACGAGCAGTACTTC.

This chain joins TRBV18 and TRBJ2-4; the D gene is possibly TRBD1 (6 bases). The length of the CDR3 is 19 residues. Between the trimmed V and J ends, which lost 6 bases and 0 bases, there was a span of 24 bases. CDR1 and CDR2 from the germline V gene are KGHSH and LQKENI. CDR3 sequence: CASSREGEGQDLAKNIQYF. The CDR3 DNA reads as TGTGCCAGCTCCCGCGAAGGAGAGGGACAAGACCTAGCCAAAAACATTCAGTACTTC.

The rearrangement joins TRBV7-9 to TRBJ1-5; possible D gene TRBD1, 5 bases. The CDR3 is 15 amino acids. Germline loops: CDR1 SEHNR, CDR2 FQNEAQ (reference sequence). Deletions cut 6 bases from V and 4 bases from J, with 16 bases between. The CDR3 sequence: CASRANGADNQPQHF. CDR3 coding DNA: TGTGCCAGCAGGGCTAATGGGGCAGATAATCAGCCCCAGCATTTT.

The rearrangement joins TRBV5-6 to TRBJ2-1; D tentatively fits TRBD1 or TRBD2 (5 bases each). This CDR3 is 15 amino acids long. Trimming stripped 4 bases from V and 5 bases from J, with 16 bases between. The germline CDR1 and CDR2 sequences are SGHDT and YYEEEE. The CDR3 DNA follows: TGTGCCAGCAGCCCTCCGGGACGAAGGCACAATGAGCAGTTCTTC. It translates to CASSPPGRRHNEQFF. The full variable domain, its missing parts supplied by reference TRBV5-6 and TRBJ2-1, is DAGVTQSPTHLIKTRGQQVTLRCSPKSGHDTVSWYQQALGQGPQFIFQYYEEEERQRGNFPDRFSGHQFPNYSSELNVNALLLGDSALYLCASSPPGRRHNEQFFGPGTRLTVL.

V and J are TRBV15 and TRBJ2-7; maybe TRBD1 (6 bases). CDR3 length: 14 residues. Germline V gene lookup returns CDR1 LNHNV and CDR2 YYDKDF (reference sequence). V shed 5 bases and J shed 3 bases, with 14 bases lying between them. CDR3 in amino acids: CATSGDNFVYEQYF. DNA for the CDR3: TGTGCCACCAGCGGGGACAATTTTGTCTACGAGCAGTACTTC.

The J gene is TRBJ2-5, the V gene TRBV15; perhaps TRBD2 as D (6 bases). This CDR3 is built from 14 residues. Germline CDR1 LNHNV, CDR2 YYDKDF (reference sequence). V lost 5 bases to trimming and J lost 1 base, with 11 bases between them. As DNA, the CDR3 is TGTGCCACCAGCGGGGACTCATCCCAAGAGACCCAGTACTTC. Translating gives CATSGDSSQETQYF.

The V and J genes are TRBV6-5 and TRBJ1-4; tentatively, D is TRBD1 (5 bases). V dropped 10 bases and J dropped 5 bases, with 14 bases sitting between them. Germline assignment: CDR1 MNHEY and CDR2 SVGAGI. The CDR3 runs to 13 residues. The CDR3 DNA follows: TGTGCCAACGCCCGGGACTGGAATGAAAAACTGTTTTTT. This gives the protein CANARDWNEKLFF.

The chain has TRBV5-6 and TRBJ2-6; a weak D match, TRBD1 (6 bases). The CDR3 has 15 residues. The V gene's germline CDR1 is SGHDT and CDR2 YYEEEE. V was pared by 4 bases and J by 2 bases, with 10 bases between. CDR3 in DNA: TGTGCCAGCAGCGAACAGGGAACTGGGGCCAACGTCCTGACTTTC. Protein product: CASSEQGTGANVLTF. Looking up the rest from reference TRBV5-6 and TRBJ2-6 gives the full variable domain: DAGVTQSPTHLIKTRGQQVTLRCSPKSGHDTVSWYQQALGQGPQFIFQYYEEEERQRGNFPDRFSGHQFPNYSSELNVNALLLGDSALYLCASSEQGTGANVLTFGAGSRLTVL.

This chain links TRBV29-1 with TRBJ2-2; TRBD1 matches at 9 bases. Germline V gene lookup returns CDR1 SQVTM and CDR2 ANQGSEA. The V and J ends lost 3 bases and 3 bases, in that order; junction bases with no gene match: 2. This CDR3 spans 14 amino acids. As DNA, the CDR3 is TGCAGCGTTGAGGACAGGGGAGACACCGGGGAGCTGTTTTTT. Its translation: CSVEDRGDTGELFF.